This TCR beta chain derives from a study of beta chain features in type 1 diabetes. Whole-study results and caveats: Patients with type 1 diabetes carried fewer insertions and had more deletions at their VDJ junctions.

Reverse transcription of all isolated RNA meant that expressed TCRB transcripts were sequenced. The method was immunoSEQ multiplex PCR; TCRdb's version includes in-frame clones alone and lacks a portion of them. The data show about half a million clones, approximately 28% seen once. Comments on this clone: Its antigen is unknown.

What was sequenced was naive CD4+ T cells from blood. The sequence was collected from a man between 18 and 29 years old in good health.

The CDR3 sequence is CAWSGQYNEQFF. The CDR3 DNA is TGTGCCTGGAGTGGGCAGTACAATGAGCAGTTCTTC. The chain joins TRBV30 to TRBJ2-1; D remains unclear. CDR3 length: 12 amino acids. Trimming shortened V by 1 base and J by 4 bases, and 5 bases separated the two germline ends. Germline V gives CDR1 GTSNPN, CDR2 SVGIG (reference sequence).